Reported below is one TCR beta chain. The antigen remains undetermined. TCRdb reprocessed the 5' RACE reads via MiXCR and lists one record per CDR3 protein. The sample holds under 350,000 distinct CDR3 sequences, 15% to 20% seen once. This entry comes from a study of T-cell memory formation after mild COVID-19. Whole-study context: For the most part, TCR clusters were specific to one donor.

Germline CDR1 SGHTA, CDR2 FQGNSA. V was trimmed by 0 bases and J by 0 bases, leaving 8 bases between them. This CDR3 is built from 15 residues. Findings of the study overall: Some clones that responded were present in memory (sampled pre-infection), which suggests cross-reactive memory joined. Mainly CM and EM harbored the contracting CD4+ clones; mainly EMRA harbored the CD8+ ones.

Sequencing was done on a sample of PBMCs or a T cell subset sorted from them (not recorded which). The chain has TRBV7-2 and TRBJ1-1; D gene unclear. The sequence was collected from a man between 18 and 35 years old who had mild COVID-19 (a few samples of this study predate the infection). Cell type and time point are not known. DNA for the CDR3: TGTGCCAGCAGCTTAGCGATGGGGATGAACACTGAAGCTTTCTTT. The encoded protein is CASSLAMGMNTEAFF.